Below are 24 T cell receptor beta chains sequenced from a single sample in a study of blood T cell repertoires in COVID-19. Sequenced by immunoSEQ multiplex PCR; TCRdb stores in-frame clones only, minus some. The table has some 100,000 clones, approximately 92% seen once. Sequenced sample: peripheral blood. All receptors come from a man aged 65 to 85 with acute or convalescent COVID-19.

The CDR3 is CAIGGGAYEQYF. The CDR3 bases are TGTGCCATAGGGGGTGGGGCCTACGAGCAGTACTTC. This chain joins TRBV2 and TRBJ2-7; tentative D call: TRBD1 (6 bases). The germline CDR1 and CDR2 sequences are SNHLY and FYNNEI. Trimming shortened V by 10 bases and J by 2 bases, and 12 bases separated the two germline ends. The CDR3 length is 12 residues.

CDR3 sequence reads: CASSFGQGFWGGGYTF. The CDR3 region has the DNA TGTGCCAGCAGCTTCGGACAGGGTTTTTGGGGTGGTGGCTACACCTTC. The chain employs TRBV7-9 and TRBJ1-2; 8 nucleotides agree with TRBD1. The CDR3 length is 16 residues. Germline-derived CDR1 and CDR2 are SEHNR and FQNEAQ (reference sequence). J gave up 7 bases and V 3 bases, and 13 bases lay outside the gene matches. Together with reference TRBV7-9 and TRBJ1-2, the CDR3 gives the full variable domain: DTGVSQNPRHKITKRGQNVTFRCDPISEHNRLYWYRQTLGQGPEFLTYFQNEAQLEKSRLLSDRFSAERPKGSFSTLEIQRTEQGDSAMYLCASSFGQGFWGGGYTFGSGTRLTVV.

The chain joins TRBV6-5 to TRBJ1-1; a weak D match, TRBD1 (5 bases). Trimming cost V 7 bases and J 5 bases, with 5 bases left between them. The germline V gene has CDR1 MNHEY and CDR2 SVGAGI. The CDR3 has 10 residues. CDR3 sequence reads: CASKGTEAFF. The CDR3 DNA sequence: TGTGCCAGCAAGGGGACTGAAGCTTTCTTT.

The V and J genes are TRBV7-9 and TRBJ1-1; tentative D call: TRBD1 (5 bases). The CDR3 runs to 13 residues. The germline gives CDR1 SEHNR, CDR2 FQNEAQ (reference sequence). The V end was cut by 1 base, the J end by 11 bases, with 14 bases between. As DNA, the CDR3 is TGTGCCAGCAGCTTAGAGGGTAACCGGGGGGCTTTCTTT. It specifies CASSLEGNRGAFF.

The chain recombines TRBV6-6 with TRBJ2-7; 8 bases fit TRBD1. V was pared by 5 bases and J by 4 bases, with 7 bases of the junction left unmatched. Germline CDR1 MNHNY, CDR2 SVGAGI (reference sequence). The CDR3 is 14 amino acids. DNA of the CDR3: TGTGCCAGCAGTCTGGACAGGGATCTATACGAGCAGTACTTC. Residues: CASSLDRDLYEQYF.

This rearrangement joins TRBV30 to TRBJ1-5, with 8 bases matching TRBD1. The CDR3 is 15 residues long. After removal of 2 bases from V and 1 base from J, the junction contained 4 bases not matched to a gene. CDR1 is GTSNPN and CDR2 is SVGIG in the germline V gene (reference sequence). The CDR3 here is CAWSTRGLSNQPQHF. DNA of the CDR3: TGTGCCTGGAGTACCAGGGGGCTGAGCAATCAGCCCCAGCATTTT.

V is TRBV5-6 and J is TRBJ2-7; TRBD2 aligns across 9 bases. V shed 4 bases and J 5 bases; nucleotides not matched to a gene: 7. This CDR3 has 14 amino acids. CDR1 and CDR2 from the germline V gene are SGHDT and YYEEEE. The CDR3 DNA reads TGTGCCAGCAGCATGAGCGGGAGGACGCACGAGCAGTACTTC. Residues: CASSMSGRTHEQYF. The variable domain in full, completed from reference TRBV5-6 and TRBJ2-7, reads DAGVTQSPTHLIKTRGQQVTLRCSPKSGHDTVSWYQQALGQGPQFIFQYYEEEERQRGNFPDRFSGHQFPNYSSELNVNALLLGDSALYLCASSMSGRTHEQYFGPGTRLTVT.

The CDR3 DNA reads TGTGCCAGCAGTCAGCGGGAGGGCCGTAGCGGGGAGCTGTTTTTT. Translation gives CASSQREGRSGELFF. This chain joins TRBV11-3 and TRBJ2-2; 10 nucleotides match TRBD2. The V gene's germline CDR1 is SGHNT and CDR2 YENEEA. V shed 6 bases, J shed 7 bases, and the junction held 8 bases outside the gene matches. The CDR3 loop spans 15 amino acids.

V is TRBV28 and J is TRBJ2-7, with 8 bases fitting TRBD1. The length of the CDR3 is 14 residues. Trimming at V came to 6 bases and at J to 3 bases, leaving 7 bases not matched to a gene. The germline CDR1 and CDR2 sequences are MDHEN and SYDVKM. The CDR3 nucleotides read TGTGCCAGCAGCCGAGGACAGGGCCTCTACGAGCAGTACTTC. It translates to CASSRGQGLYEQYF. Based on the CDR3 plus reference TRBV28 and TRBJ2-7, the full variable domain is DVKVTQSSRYLVKRTGEKVFLECVQDMDHENMFWYRQDPGLGLRLIYFSYDVKMKEKGDIPEGYSVSREKKERFSLILESASTNQTSMYLCASSRGQGLYEQYFGPGTRLTVT.

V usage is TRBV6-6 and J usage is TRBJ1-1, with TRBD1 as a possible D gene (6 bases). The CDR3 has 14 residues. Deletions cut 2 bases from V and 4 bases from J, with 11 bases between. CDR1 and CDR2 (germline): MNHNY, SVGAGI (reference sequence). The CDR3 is CASSYRGGRTEAFF. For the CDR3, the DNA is TGTGCCAGCAGTTACCGGGGGGGGCGCACTGAAGCTTTCTTT.

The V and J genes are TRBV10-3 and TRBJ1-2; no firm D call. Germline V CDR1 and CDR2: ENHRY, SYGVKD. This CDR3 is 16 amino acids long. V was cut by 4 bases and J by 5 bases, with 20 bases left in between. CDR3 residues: CAISGILGGAGYGYTF. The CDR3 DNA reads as TGTGCCATCAGTGGAATCCTAGGAGGTGCGGGGTATGGCTACACCTTC.

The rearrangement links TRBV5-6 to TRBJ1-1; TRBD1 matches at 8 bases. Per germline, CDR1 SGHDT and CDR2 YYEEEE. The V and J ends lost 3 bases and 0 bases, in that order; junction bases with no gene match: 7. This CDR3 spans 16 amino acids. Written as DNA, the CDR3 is TGTGCCAGCAGCTATGGACAGGGATTGGTGAACACTGAAGCTTTCTTT. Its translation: CASSYGQGLVNTEAFF.

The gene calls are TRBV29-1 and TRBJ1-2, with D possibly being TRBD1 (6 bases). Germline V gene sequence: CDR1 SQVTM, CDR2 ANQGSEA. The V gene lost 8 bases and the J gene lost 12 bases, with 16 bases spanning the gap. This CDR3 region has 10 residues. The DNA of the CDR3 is TGCAGCACCGGACAGCCAGGGGACACCTTC. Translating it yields CSTGQPGDTF.

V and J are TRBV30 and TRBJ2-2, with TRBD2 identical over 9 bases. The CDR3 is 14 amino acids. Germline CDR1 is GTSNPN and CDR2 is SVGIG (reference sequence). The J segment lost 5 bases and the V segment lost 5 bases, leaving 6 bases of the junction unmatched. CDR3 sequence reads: CAWQAGGGTGELFF. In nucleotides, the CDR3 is TGTGCCTGGCAAGCGGGGGGAGGGACCGGGGAGCTGTTTTTT.

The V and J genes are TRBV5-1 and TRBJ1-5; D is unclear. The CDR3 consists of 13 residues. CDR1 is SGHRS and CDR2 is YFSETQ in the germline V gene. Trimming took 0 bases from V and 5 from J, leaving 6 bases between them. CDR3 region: CASSLGPDQPQHF. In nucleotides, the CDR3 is TGCGCCAGCAGCTTGGGTCCGGATCAGCCCCAGCATTTT.

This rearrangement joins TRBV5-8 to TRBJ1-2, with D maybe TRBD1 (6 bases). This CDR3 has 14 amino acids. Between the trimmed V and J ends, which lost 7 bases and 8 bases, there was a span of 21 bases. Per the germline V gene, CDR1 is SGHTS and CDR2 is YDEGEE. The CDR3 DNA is TGTGCCAGCCGCCTTACAGGGATCTCCAAGGGCTACACCTTC. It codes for CASRLTGISKGYTF.

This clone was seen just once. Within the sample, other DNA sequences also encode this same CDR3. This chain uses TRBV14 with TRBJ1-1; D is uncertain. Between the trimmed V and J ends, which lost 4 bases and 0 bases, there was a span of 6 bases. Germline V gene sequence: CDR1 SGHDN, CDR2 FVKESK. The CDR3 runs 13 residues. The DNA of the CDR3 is TGTGCCAGCAGCCTTAACATGAACACTGAAGCTTTCTTT. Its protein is CASSLNMNTEAFF.

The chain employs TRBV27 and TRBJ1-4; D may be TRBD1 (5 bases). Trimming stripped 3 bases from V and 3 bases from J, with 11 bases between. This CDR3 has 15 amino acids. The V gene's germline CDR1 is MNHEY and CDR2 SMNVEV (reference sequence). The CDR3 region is CASSFISQANEKLFF. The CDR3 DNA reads TGTGCCAGCAGTTTTATTTCACAGGCTAATGAAAAACTGTTTTTT.

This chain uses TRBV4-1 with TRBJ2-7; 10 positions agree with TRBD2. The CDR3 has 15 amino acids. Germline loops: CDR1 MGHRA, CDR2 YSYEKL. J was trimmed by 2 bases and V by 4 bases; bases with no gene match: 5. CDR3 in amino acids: CASSRTGTSAYEQYF. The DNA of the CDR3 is TGCGCCAGCAGCCGGACCGGGACTAGCGCCTACGAGCAGTACTTC.

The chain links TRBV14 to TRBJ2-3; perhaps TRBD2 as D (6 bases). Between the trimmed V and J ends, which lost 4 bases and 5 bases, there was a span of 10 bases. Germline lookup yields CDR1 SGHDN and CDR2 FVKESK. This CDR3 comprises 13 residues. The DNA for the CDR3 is TGTGCCAGCAGCCCCCAGCGGGTAGATACGCAGTATTTT. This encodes CASSPQRVDTQYF.

DNA for the CDR3: TGTGCCAGCAGCTACCGGGCTAACTATGGCTACACCTTC. It encodes CASSYRANYGYTF. The chain has TRBV7-2 and TRBJ1-2, with D unresolved. The CDR3 consists of 13 residues. V shed 4 bases and J shed 0 bases, with 6 bases lying between them. Germline V gene sequence: CDR1 SGHTA, CDR2 FQGNSA.

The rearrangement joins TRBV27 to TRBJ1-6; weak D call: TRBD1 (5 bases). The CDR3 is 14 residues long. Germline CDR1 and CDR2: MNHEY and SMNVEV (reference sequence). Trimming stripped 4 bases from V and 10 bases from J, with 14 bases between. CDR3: CASSWEGVSSPLHF. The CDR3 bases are TGTGCCAGCAGTTGGGAAGGGGTCAGCTCACCCCTCCACTTT.

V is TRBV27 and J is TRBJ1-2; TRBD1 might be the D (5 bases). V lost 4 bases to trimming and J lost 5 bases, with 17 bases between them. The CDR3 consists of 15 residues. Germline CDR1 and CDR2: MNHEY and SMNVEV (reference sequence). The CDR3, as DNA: TGTGCCAGCAGTTCGTACCAGCAGGGAGGGTATGGCTACACCTTC. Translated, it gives CASSSYQQGGYGYTF.

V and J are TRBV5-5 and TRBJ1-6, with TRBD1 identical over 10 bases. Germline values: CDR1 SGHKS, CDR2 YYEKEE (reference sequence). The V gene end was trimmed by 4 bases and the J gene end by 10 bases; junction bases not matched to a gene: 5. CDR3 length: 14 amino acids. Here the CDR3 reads CASSDRGLPSPLHF. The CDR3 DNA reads TGTGCCAGCAGCGACAGGGGGCTGCCCTCACCCCTCCACTTT. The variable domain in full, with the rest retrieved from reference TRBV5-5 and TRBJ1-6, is DAGVTQSPTHLIKTRGQQVTLRCSPISGHKSVSWYQQVLGQGPQFIFQYYEKEERGRGNFPDRFSARQFPNYSSELNVNALLLGDSALYLCASSDRGLPSPLHFGNGTRLTVT.